This T cell receptor (beta chain) comes out of a study of blood T cell repertoires in COVID-19. The CDR3 is made up of 16 amino acids. V was pared by 4 bases and J by 5 bases, with 18 bases between. CDR1 and CDR2 (germline): SGHRS, YFSETQ. The assay was immunoSEQ multiplex PCR, and TCRdb's table has in-frame clones only and misses some. This sample has around 270,000 clones, with over 75% found just once. This sequence joins TRBV5-1 and TRBJ2-2; tentative D call: TRBD1 (6 bases). The source material was PBMCs or T cells enriched from blood (not recorded which). The origin of this receptor is a woman aged 35 to 49 who had been exposed to COVID-19. CDR3 region: CASSSLTGVRTGELFF. The CDR3 region has the DNA TGCGCCAGCAGCAGTCTGACAGGCGTCAGGACCGGGGAGCTGTTTTTT.